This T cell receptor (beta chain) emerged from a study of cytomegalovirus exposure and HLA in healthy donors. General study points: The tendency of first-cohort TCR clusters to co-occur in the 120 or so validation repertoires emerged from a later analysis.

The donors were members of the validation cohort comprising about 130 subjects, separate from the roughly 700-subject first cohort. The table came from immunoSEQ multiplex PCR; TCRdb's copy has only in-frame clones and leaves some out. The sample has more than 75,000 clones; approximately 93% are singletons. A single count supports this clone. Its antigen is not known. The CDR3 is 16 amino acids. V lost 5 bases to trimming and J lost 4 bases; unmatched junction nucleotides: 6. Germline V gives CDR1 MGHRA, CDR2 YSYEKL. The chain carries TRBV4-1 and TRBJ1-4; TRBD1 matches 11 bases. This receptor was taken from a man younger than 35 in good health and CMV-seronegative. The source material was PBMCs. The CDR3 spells CASSSGQGAFNEKLFF. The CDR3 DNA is TGCGCCAGCAGCTCCGGACAGGGGGCTTTTAATGAAAAACTGTTTTTT.